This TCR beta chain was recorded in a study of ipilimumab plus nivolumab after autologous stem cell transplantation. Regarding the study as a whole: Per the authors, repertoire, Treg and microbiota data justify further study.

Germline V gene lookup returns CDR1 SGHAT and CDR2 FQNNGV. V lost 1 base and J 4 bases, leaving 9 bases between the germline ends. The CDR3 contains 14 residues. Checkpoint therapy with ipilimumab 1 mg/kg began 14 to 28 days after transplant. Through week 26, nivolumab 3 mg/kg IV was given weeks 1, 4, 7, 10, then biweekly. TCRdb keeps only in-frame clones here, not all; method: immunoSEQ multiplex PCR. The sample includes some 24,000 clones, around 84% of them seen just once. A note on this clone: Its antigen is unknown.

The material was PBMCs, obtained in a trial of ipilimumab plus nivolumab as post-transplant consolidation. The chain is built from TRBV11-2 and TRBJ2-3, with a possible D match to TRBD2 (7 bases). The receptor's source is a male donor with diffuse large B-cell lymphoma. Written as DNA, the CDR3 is TGTGCCAGCAGCTTAGGGCGGGGGCCAGATACGCAGTATTTT. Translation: CASSLGRGPDTQYF.